One T cell receptor (beta chain) is described in this entry. What it binds is not known. After isolation, RNA underwent reverse transcription to generate cDNA as the sequencing template. Repertoires were generated with immunoSEQ multiplex PCR, while TCRdb's copy carries only in-frame clones and drops some. This table has 180,000 or so clones, 58% appearing once. V was clipped by 3 bases and J by 7 bases; unmatched bases: 9. This CDR3 contains 14 residues. Germline values: CDR1 SQVTM, CDR2 ANQGSEA. The data stem from a study of CD8+ T cells in alopecia areata. Study-wide context: Administration of oral tofacitinib to treated patients was at 5 to 10 mg twice daily.

Treatment denoted: oral pan-JAK inhibitor, 5-10 mg twice daily. Peripheral blood and lesional scalp punch biopsies came from alopecia areata patients. General study points: Among the cells sequenced in scalp samples are also the resident alphabeta T cells of normal skin.

This chain uses TRBV29-1 with TRBJ2-1; TRBD1 matches at 7 bases. The clonotype comes from a human donor with alopecia areata. This specimen consisted of CD4+ T cells sorted from blood, obtained at week 24, from a patient treated with tofacitinib. The CDR3 region has the DNA TGCAGCGTTGATGGGACAGCAATGAGTAATGAGCAGTTCTTC. Its protein is CSVDGTAMSNEQFF.